This passage covers 21 T cell receptor beta chains from one sample sequenced in a study of shared clonotypes between healthy human individuals (dated by TCRdb to 2019 to 2021). Libraries were prepared through the immunoSEQ multiplex PCR assay. The table comes from immuneACCESS by way of TCRdb, which keeps in-frame sequences with V and J called. Part of the clones is missing from these tables; in studies checked, under half for an unresolved V gene and the rest for unknown reasons. Within this sample are some 1 million clones, with about three quarters of them counted one time only. Approximately 1.3% of the sample lies in the top ten. The source material was memory CD4+ T cells sorted from blood. The cell subset or site label for this specimen denotes: CD45RA-negative fraction. The receptors derive from a man aged 18 to 30 in good health.

The V call is TRBV7-2, the J call TRBJ2-7; D call uncertain. Per the germline V gene, CDR1 is SGHTA and CDR2 is FQGNSA. Deletions cut 7 bases from V and 0 bases from J, with 16 bases between. CDR3 length equals 15 residues. CDR3 residues: CASTPVGSSSYEQYF. The CDR3, as DNA: TGTGCCAGCACGCCTGTAGGGTCAAGCTCCTACGAGCAGTACTTC.

With respect to this clone: This CDR3 is also generated by other DNA sequences in the sample. The chain combines TRBV18 with TRBJ2-5; no firm D call. This CDR3 has 13 amino acids. Trimming removed 3 bases from V and 5 bases from J, with 10 bases in between. Germline loops: CDR1 KGHSH, CDR2 LQKENI. This CDR3 is CASSPLTGETQYF. The CDR3 nucleotides read TGTGCCAGCTCACCTCTGACGGGCGAGACCCAGTACTTC. The full variable domain, rest sourced from reference TRBV18 and TRBJ2-5, is NAGVMQNPRHLVRRRGQEARLRCSPMKGHSHVYWYRQLPEEGLKFMVYLQKENIIDESGMPKERFSAEFPKEGPSILRIQQVVRGDSAAYFCASSPLTGETQYFGPGTRLLVL.

The J gene is TRBJ2-2, the V gene TRBV28; 7 bases match TRBD1. V trimming: 6 bases; J trimming: 1 base; junction bases outside the gene matches: 8. Germline V gives CDR1 MDHEN, CDR2 SYDVKM. This CDR3 comprises 16 residues. CDR3 in amino acids: CASRPSGTENTGELFF. Here the CDR3 DNA reads TGTGCCAGCAGGCCCTCCGGGACAGAGAACACCGGGGAGCTGTTTTTT.

V and J are TRBV28 and TRBJ2-7; perhaps TRBD2 as D (5 bases). CDR1 and CDR2 from the germline V gene are MDHEN and SYDVKM. This CDR3 region has 12 residues. Trimming pared 6 bases from V and 3 bases from J, leaving 9 bases between. CDR3 DNA: TGTGCCAGCAGGGGAGCAATCTACGAGCAGTACTTC. Its protein is CASRGAIYEQYF.

This clone showed up just a few times. This chain joins TRBV6-1 and TRBJ1-5; 10 bases match TRBD1. Germline V gene lookup returns CDR1 MNHNS and CDR2 SASEGT. The CDR3 loop spans 16 amino acids. V trimming: 4 bases; J trimming: 2 bases; junction bases outside the gene matches: 5. In DNA, the CDR3 is TGTGCCAGCAGTGTTGGGACAGGGGTAGGCAATCAGCCCCAGCATTTT. Translating gives CASSVGTGVGNQPQHF.

This chain connects TRBV7-2 to TRBJ1-6; D gene uncertain. Trimming took off 5 bases at V and 11 bases at J, with 19 bases between the two ends. Germline V CDR1 and CDR2: SGHTA, FQGNSA. The CDR3 is 15 residues long. The CDR3 sequence: CASSMDRSVWAPLHF. The CDR3 DNA is TGTGCCAGCAGCATGGACCGCTCTGTATGGGCACCCCTCCACTTT. Filled out from reference TRBV7-2 and TRBJ1-6, the complete variable domain reads GAGVSQSPSNKVTEKGKDVELRCDPISGHTALYWYRQSLGQGLEFLIYFQGNSAPDKSGLPSDRFSAERTGGSVSTLTIQRTQQEDSAVYLCASSMDRSVWAPLHFGNGTRLTVT.

The genes are TRBV7-9 and TRBJ2-3; D is perhaps TRBD1 (5 bases). V lost 4 bases to trimming and J lost 0 bases, with 11 bases between them. Germline V gene data show CDR1 as SEHNR and CDR2 as FQNEAQ (reference sequence). The CDR3 length is 15 residues. The CDR3 region has the DNA TGTGCCAGCAGCTCTTCGACAGCTAGCACAGATACGCAGTATTTT. This sequence encodes CASSSSTASTDTQYF.

The V and J genes are TRBV19 and TRBJ1-5, with D perhaps matching TRBD1 (6 bases). The CDR3 is made up of 15 amino acids. Germline CDR1 reads LNHDA; CDR2 reads SQIVND (reference sequence). V shed 8 bases and J shed 7 bases, with 21 bases lying between them. The CDR3 nucleotides are TGTGCCAGTGCAGGGGACGGTAACGGGAGACAGCCCCAGCATTTT. Residues: CASAGDGNGRQPQHF.

The rearrangement links TRBV7-2 to TRBJ1-1, with a weak D call TRBD1 (6 bases). Per germline, CDR1 SGHTA and CDR2 FQGNSA. This CDR3 spans 14 amino acids. The V and J ends lost 1 base and 6 bases respectively, with 12 bases between them. CDR3 region: CASSLGRGRAEAFF. CDR3 DNA: TGTGCCAGCAGCTTAGGCAGGGGAAGGGCTGAAGCTTTCTTT.

As for this clone: Additional DNA sequences in this sample encode the identical CDR3. The chain is built from TRBV7-9 and TRBJ2-3; 7 positions match TRBD1. The germline V gene has CDR1 SEHNR and CDR2 FQNEAQ (reference sequence). V dropped 5 bases and J dropped 0; count of bases not matched to a gene: 5. This CDR3 region has 15 residues. Written as DNA, the CDR3 is TGTGCCAGCAGCGATACGGGACAGAGCACAGATACGCAGTATTTT. Translating it yields CASSDTGQSTDTQYF.

This clone was seen only a few times. One end of the junction does not line up with germline, which may come from a read error. The CDR3 nucleotides are TGTGCTAGCAGCTCACGAGCGGGGAGGGACTACGAGCAGTACTTC. It is translated as CASSSRAGRDYEQYF. The chain couples TRBV7-7 to TRBJ2-7, with TRBD2 matching 7 bases. The germline gives CDR1 SSHAT, CDR2 FNYEAQ (reference sequence). CDR3 size: 15 residues.

The gene calls are TRBV18 and TRBJ2-7; 11 nucleotides match TRBD1. V lost 5 bases to trimming and J lost 4 bases; unmatched junction nucleotides: 7. The V gene's germline CDR1 is KGHSH and CDR2 LQKENI. The CDR3 length is 15 residues. The CDR3 DNA reads as TGTGCCAGCTCAGCTACCGGGACAGGGGGTTACGAGCAGTACTTC. Translating it yields CASSATGTGGYEQYF.

The chain is built from TRBV28 and TRBJ1-1; possibly TRBD1 for D (5 bases). Looked up from germline, CDR1 is MDHEN and CDR2 is SYDVKM. V lost 7 bases and J lost 7, with 19 bases in between. This CDR3 comprises 14 residues. The CDR3 protein is CASTFGDASGEAFF. The CDR3 bases are TGTGCCAGCACCTTTGGGGACGCATCCGGTGAAGCTTTCTTT.

This chain links TRBV7-2 with TRBJ1-2; 7 positions match TRBD1. Germline loops: CDR1 SGHTA, CDR2 FQGNSA. CDR3 length equals 13 residues. The V gene end was trimmed by 6 bases and the J gene end by 5 bases; junction bases not matched to a gene: 6. CDR3 in DNA: TGTGCCAGCAGGAAGGACAGGACATATGGCTACACCTTC. The encoded protein is CASRKDRTYGYTF.

This chain joins TRBV27 and TRBJ2-1; possible D gene TRBD2, 6 bases. The V end was cut by 6 bases, the J end by 7 bases, with 13 bases between. Germline V gene data show CDR1 as MNHEY and CDR2 as SMNVEV (reference sequence). This CDR3 contains 13 residues. For the CDR3, the DNA is TGTGCCAGCAGCCGGAGGGCGGGGAATGAGCAGTTCTTC. It yields the protein CASSRRAGNEQFF.

This chain uses TRBV6-1 with TRBJ1-5; D gene ambiguous. V was clipped by 7 bases and J by 0 bases, with 7 bases between them. Per the germline V gene, CDR1 is MNHNS and CDR2 is SASEGT. This CDR3 comprises 13 residues. The CDR3 nucleotides read TGTGCCAGCACCCCGAGTAGCAATCAGCCCCAGCATTTT. This sequence encodes CASTPSSNQPQHF.

The gene calls are TRBV6-1 and TRBJ2-4; D gene unclear. Germline V lookup: CDR1 MNHNS, CDR2 SASEGT. The CDR3 runs 14 residues. Trimming shortened V by 3 bases and J by 9 bases, and 15 bases separated the two germline ends. The DNA of the CDR3 is TGTGCCAGCAGTGATCTGGCCGATATGGGCATTCAGTACTTC. This translates into CASSDLADMGIQYF.

There are a few counts of this clone. CDR3 in DNA: TGTGCCAGCAGTGATTCAGGGAGATGGAGAGAGACCCAGTACTTC. This sequence encodes CASSDSGRWRETQYF. V usage is TRBV6-1 and J usage is TRBJ2-5; D may be TRBD1 or TRBD2 (5 bases each). This CDR3 has 15 residues. The V gene's germline CDR1 is MNHNS and CDR2 SASEGT. The ends were cut back, 3 bases at V and 4 bases at J, with 15 bases in the middle.

The genes are TRBV6-1 and TRBJ2-7; 7 bases match TRBD1. This CDR3 is 14 amino acids long. After removal of 10 bases from V and 2 bases from J, the junction contained 11 bases not matched to a gene. The germline V gene has CDR1 MNHNS and CDR2 SASEGT. CDR3 residues: CATKVTGNTYEQYF. CDR3 sequence (DNA): TGTGCCACCAAGGTGACAGGGAACACCTACGAGCAGTACTTC.

This clone turned up a few times. This chain uses TRBV18 with TRBJ2-3, with 10 bases that match TRBD2. The CDR3 consists of 16 residues. Germline-derived CDR1 and CDR2 are KGHSH and LQKENI. V shed 4 bases, J shed 4 bases, and the junction held 8 bases outside the gene matches. CDR3 sequence: CASSQAAGGLADTQYF. CDR3 bases: TGTGCCAGCTCACAGGCAGCGGGGGGGCTCGCAGATACGCAGTATTTT.

As for this clone: At the DNA level, this CDR3 is encoded by other sequences in the same sample as well. The chain recombines TRBV30 with TRBJ2-7; D remains unclear. The CDR3 loop spans 12 amino acids. V gave up 2 bases and J gave up 0 bases, with 5 bases separating them. Germline CDR1 is GTSNPN and CDR2 is SVGIG (reference sequence). Written as DNA, the CDR3 is TGTGCCTGGAGTCCTAACTCCTACGAGCAGTACTTC. Amino acid sequence: CAWSPNSYEQYF.